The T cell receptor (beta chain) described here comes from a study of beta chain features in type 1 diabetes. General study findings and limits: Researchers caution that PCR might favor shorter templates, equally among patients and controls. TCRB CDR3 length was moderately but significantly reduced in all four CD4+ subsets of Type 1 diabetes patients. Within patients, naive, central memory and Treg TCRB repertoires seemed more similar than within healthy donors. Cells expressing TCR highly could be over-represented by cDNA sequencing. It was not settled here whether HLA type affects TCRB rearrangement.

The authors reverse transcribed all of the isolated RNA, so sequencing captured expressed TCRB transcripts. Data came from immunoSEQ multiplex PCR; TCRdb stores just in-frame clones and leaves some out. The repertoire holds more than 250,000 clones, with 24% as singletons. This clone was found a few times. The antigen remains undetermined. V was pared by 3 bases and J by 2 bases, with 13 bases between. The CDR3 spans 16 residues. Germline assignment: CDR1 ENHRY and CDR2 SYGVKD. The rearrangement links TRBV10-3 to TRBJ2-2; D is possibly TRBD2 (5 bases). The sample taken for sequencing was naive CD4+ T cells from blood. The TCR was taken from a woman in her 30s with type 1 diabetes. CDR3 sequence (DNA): TGTGCCATCAGTGAAAGGACGGACTTAAACACCGGGGAGCTGTTTTTT. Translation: CAISERTDLNTGELFF.